This T cell receptor (beta chain) was sequenced in a study of blood T cell repertoires in COVID-19. Study in general: Some COVID-19 samples were acute and others convalescent; all came from the United States, Italy and Spain.

Assay: immunoSEQ multiplex PCR; the TCRdb copy retains only in-frame clones and omits some. This table has some 430,000 clones, 90% appearing once. V gave up 5 bases and J gave up 6 bases; unmatched junction bases: 11. Germline-derived CDR1 and CDR2 are SEHNR and FQNEAQ (reference sequence). The CDR3 is made up of 15 amino acids. The study drew participants aged roughly 18 to 89 years from 20 to 30 US areas. The receptor was isolated from a young man who had recovered from COVID-19. V and J are TRBV7-9 and TRBJ2-7, with 9 nucleotides matching TRBD1. Sequencing used PBMCs or T cells enriched from blood (not recorded which). CDR3 sequence reads: CASSPAFTGGTEQYF. Written as DNA, the CDR3 is TGTGCCAGCAGCCCCGCGTTTACAGGGGGCACCGAGCAGTACTTC.